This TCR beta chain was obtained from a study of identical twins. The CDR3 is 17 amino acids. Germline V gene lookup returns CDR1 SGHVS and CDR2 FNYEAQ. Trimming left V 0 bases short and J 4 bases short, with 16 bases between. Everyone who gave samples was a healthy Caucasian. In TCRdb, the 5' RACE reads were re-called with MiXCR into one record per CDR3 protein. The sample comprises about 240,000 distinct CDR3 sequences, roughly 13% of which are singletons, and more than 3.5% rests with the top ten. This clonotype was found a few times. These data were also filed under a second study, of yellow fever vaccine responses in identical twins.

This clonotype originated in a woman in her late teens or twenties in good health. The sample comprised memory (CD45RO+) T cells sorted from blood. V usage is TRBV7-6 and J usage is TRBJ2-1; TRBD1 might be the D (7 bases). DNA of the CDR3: TGTGCCAGCAGCTTAGCGACGGAGGGGGCAGGGTACAATGAGCAGTTCTTC. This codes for CASSLATEGAGYNEQFF.